This TCR beta chain was sequenced for a study of T cell responses to AZD1222 COVID-19 vaccine. Findings and limits, study-wide: Nearly half of unique spike-specific TCRs reportedly avoided B.1.351 and B.1.1.7 mutated regions. Spike-wide vaccine-associated CD4 TCRs dominated at 160-218 and 743-854. There were repertoire samples only from the period after the peak T cell response.

Some clones are missing from TCRdb's copy, which holds only in-frame ones; the method was immunoSEQ multiplex PCR. The table has about 77,000 clones, more than 85% seen once. As to this clone: The antigen is unknown.

The germline V and J ends were trimmed by 4 bases and 3 bases, with 9 bases remaining between them. Germline values: CDR1 SGHRS, CDR2 YFSETQ. The CDR3 spans 13 residues. The chain recombines TRBV5-1 with TRBJ2-3, with D possibly TRBD1 on 5 matching bases. The receptor was isolated from an adult who received the AZD1222 COVID-19 vaccine. The material was peripheral blood, obtained 28 days after the second AZD1222 dose. The CDR3 loop reads CASSPQVTDTQYF. For the CDR3, the DNA is TGCGCCAGCAGCCCACAGGTTACAGATACGCAGTATTTT.